Below, 29 T cell receptor beta chains from the same sample are listed, as sequenced in a study of shared clonotypes between healthy human individuals. Measured with immunoSEQ multiplex PCR; TCRdb has only the in-frame clones, and not every one. The sample has approximately 2.4 million clones; 95% are singletons. Sample: naive CD4+ T cells sorted from blood. Subset given: CD45RA+ positively selected. The receptor set was obtained from a man in his late teens or twenties in good health.

The chain recombines TRBV5-4 with TRBJ2-1; D uncertain. The CDR3 totals 16 residues. Germline CDR1 and CDR2: SGHNT and YYREEE (reference sequence). The V gene lost 4 bases and the J gene lost 2 bases, with 16 bases spanning the gap. Written as DNA, the CDR3 is TGTGCCAGCAGCCTCCTGTACTCACAAACCTACAATGAGCAGTTCTTC. This sequence encodes CASSLLYSQTYNEQFF.

The chain joins TRBV9 to TRBJ2-7, with 7 positions matching TRBD1. The CDR3 covers 13 residues. From germline, CDR1 is SGDLS and CDR2 YYNGEE. CDR3 loop: CGFRDSFVYEQYF. The CDR3 DNA is TGTGGGTTCCGGGACAGCTTCGTCTACGAGCAGTACTTC.

The chain combines TRBV10-1 with TRBJ1-2; no reliable D call. The CDR3 contains 13 residues. Trimming took off 6 bases at V and 1 base at J, with 9 bases between the two ends. The germline CDR1 and CDR2 sequences are WNHNN and SYGVQD (reference sequence). The CDR3 reads CASSEGFNYGYTF. CDR3 DNA: TGCGCCAGCAGCGAGGGATTTAACTATGGCTACACCTTC.

The count of this clone is one. The sample carries other DNA sequences with the same CDR3. The gene calls are TRBV18 and TRBJ2-1; 9 bases agree with TRBD1. The CDR3 runs to 15 residues. CDR1 is KGHSH and CDR2 is LQKENI in the germline V gene. The V segment lost 3 bases and the J segment 2 bases; nucleotides outside the gene matches: 2. The CDR3 region is CASSPGQGTYNEQFF. The CDR3 DNA sequence: TGTGCCAGCTCACCGGGACAGGGTACCTACAATGAGCAGTTCTTC.

On this clone itself: Other DNA sequences in the sample encode the same CDR3. This CDR3 reads CASSLGGNNQPQHF. CDR3 in DNA: TGTGCCAGCAGCTTAGGGGGTAACAATCAGCCCCAGCATTTT. This chain links TRBV7-2 with TRBJ1-5, with D hard to call. This CDR3 comprises 14 residues. Trimming left V 1 base short and J 3 bases short, with 7 bases between. The germline gives CDR1 SGHTA, CDR2 FQGNSA.

This chain joins TRBV10-3 and TRBJ2-2, with D uncertain. With 0 bases removed from V and 5 bases from J, the gap between germline ends came to 13 bases. The CDR3 covers 16 residues. CDR1 ENHRY and CDR2 SYGVKD come from the germline V gene. The DNA for the CDR3 is TGTGCCATCAGTGAGTCGACACACAGCCAGACCGGGGAGCTGTTTTTT. Residues: CAISESTHSQTGELFF.

The chain's CDR3 is CASSQDGTSGNEQFF. CDR3 in DNA: TGTGCCAGCAGCCAAGACGGGACTAGCGGCAATGAGCAGTTCTTC. The gene calls are TRBV5-4 and TRBJ2-1; 11 positions match TRBD2. From germline, CDR1 is SGHNT and CDR2 YYREEE (reference sequence). V was clipped by 4 bases and J by 6 bases; unmatched bases: 6. This CDR3 contains 15 residues. The entire variable domain, with the rest obtained from reference TRBV5-4 and TRBJ2-1, is as follows: ETGVTQSPTHLIKTRGQQVTLRCSSQSGHNTVSWYQQALGQGPQFIFQYYREEENGRGNFPPRFSGLQFPNYSSELNVNALELDDSALYLCASSQDGTSGNEQFFGPGTRLTVL.

This clone appeared once. The J gene is TRBJ1-1, the V gene TRBV29-1, with 7 nucleotides matching TRBD1. In germline, CDR1 is SQVTM, CDR2 ANQGSEA. The CDR3 runs to 14 residues. Trimming took 6 bases from V and 0 from J; bases not matched to a gene: 7. The CDR3: CSVPGQTMNTEAFF. The CDR3 nucleotides are TGCAGCGTACCGGGACAGACCATGAACACTGAAGCTTTCTTT.

The V and J genes are TRBV11-2 and TRBJ2-3, with a weak D call TRBD1 (6 bases). Trimming removed 1 base from V and 6 bases from J, with 14 bases in between. The CDR3 is made up of 15 amino acids. The germline CDR1 and CDR2 sequences are SGHAT and FQNNGV. CDR3 sequence (DNA): TGTGCCAGCAGCTTAGCCCCGAGGGGGATCGATACGCAGTATTTT. This gives the protein CASSLAPRGIDTQYF.

This rearrangement joins TRBV2 to TRBJ2-3, with D unclear. Germline V gene lookup returns CDR1 SNHLY and CDR2 FYNNEI. The CDR3 sequence is 13 residues long. V was shortened by 2 bases and J by 9 bases, with 12 bases between the two germline ends. The DNA for the CDR3 is TGTGCCAGCAGTGAAAGGGAATCCCTCACGCAGTATTTT. Translating gives CASSERESLTQYF.

V gene TRBV7-9 combines with J gene TRBJ1-1; D perhaps matches TRBD1 (6 bases). This CDR3 has 12 amino acids. V dropped 5 bases and J dropped 5 bases, with 9 bases sitting between them. The germline CDR1 and CDR2 sequences are SEHNR and FQNEAQ (reference sequence). The CDR3 here is CASSPGVTEAFF. For the CDR3, the DNA is TGTGCCAGCAGCCCAGGGGTAACTGAAGCTTTCTTT.

The rearrangement joins TRBV6-6 to TRBJ1-2; 9 positions match TRBD1. From germline, CDR1 is MNHNY and CDR2 SVGAGI (reference sequence). The CDR3 is 13 residues long. Germline trimming cut 6 bases from V and 6 bases from J; bases unmatched to any gene: 5. The CDR3 sequence is CASRRGTGNGYTF. In nucleotides, the CDR3 is TGTGCCAGCAGACGAGGGACAGGGAATGGCTACACCTTC.

The V and J genes are TRBV4-1 and TRBJ2-2; possibly TRBD2 for D (5 bases). This CDR3 is 12 amino acids long. Trimming took off 3 bases at V and 6 bases at J, with 5 bases between the two ends. Looked up from germline, CDR1 is MGHRA and CDR2 is YSYEKL. CDR3: CASSHGAGELFF. The DNA for the CDR3 is TGCGCCAGCAGCCACGGGGCCGGGGAGCTGTTTTTT.

This clone was counted a single time. V usage is TRBV5-1 and J usage is TRBJ2-1; a weak D match, TRBD1 (6 bases). CDR3 length: 20 amino acids. Germline loops: CDR1 SGHRS, CDR2 YFSETQ. The germline V and J ends were trimmed by 1 base and 0 bases, with 23 bases remaining between them. Here the CDR3 DNA reads TGCGCCAGCAGCTTGAGCTTCCGCGACAGGCGACTTAGCTCCTACAATGAGCAGTTCTTC. It specifies CASSLSFRDRRLSSYNEQFF.

The chain recombines TRBV6-1 with TRBJ1-4; D is undetermined. The CDR3 consists of 14 residues. In germline, CDR1 is MNHNS, CDR2 SASEGT. Trimming cost V 1 base and J 8 bases, with 11 bases left between them. CDR3 DNA: TGTGCCAGCAGTGAAGTGGTGAGGGTCGAAAAACTGTTTTTT. It yields the protein CASSEVVRVEKLFF.

J is TRBJ1-6 and V is TRBV9; TRBD1 might be the D (5 bases). V lost 0 bases, J lost 7 bases, and 14 bases lay in between. CDR1 is SGDLS and CDR2 is YYNGEE in the germline V gene. This CDR3 spans 16 amino acids. The CDR3 sequence is CASSVGSGTVNSPLHF. The CDR3 bases are TGTGCCAGCAGCGTAGGTAGCGGGACGGTAAATTCACCCCTCCACTTT.

The chain employs TRBV28 and TRBJ1-4; D gene unclear. Trimming took off 7 bases at V and 4 bases at J, with 13 bases between the two ends. Germline CDR1 is MDHEN and CDR2 is SYDVKM. This CDR3 contains 14 residues. CDR3 sequence reads: CASTSRAINEKLFF. The CDR3 DNA follows: TGTGCCAGCACCAGCCGGGCCATTAATGAAAAACTGTTTTTT.

This chain links TRBV7-6 with TRBJ2-7; TRBD2 matches at 8 bases. Trimming removed 2 bases from V and 5 bases from J; junction bases left unmatched: 8. Germline CDR1 is SGHVS and CDR2 is FNYEAQ. The CDR3 spans 15 residues. This chain's CDR3 is CASSLQGGGPNEQYF. CDR3 bases: TGTGCCAGCAGCTTACAAGGCGGGGGGCCCAACGAGCAGTACTTC.

The rearrangement links TRBV27 to TRBJ2-4; D uncertain. The germline V gene encodes CDR1 MNHEY and CDR2 SMNVEV (reference sequence). The length of the CDR3 is 16 residues. V lost 4 bases and J lost 1, with 14 bases in between. DNA for the CDR3: TGTGCCAGCAGTTCCCCAGTTAAGACGGCCAAAAACATTCAGTACTTC. This gives the protein CASSSPVKTAKNIQYF.

In this sample, this clone turned up once. V usage is TRBV5-1 and J usage is TRBJ2-1; 9 nucleotides line up with TRBD2. Losses at the gene ends were 0 bases for V and 13 bases for J; bases not matched to a gene: 5. The CDR3 length is 13 residues. Germline values: CDR1 SGHRS, CDR2 YFSETQ. The DNA of the CDR3 is TGCGCCAGCAGCTTGGAGCCTAGCGGGGCCCAGTTCTTC. This translates into CASSLEPSGAQFF.

The rearrangement uses TRBV11-3 and TRBJ2-7; 8 bases are a match to TRBD2. Unmatched junction bases numbered 5, after V lost 3 bases and J lost 7 bases. The CDR3 has 13 residues. The germline V gene has CDR1 SGHNT and CDR2 YENEEA. The CDR3 here is CASSFRTSSEQYF. CDR3 nucleotides: TGTGCCAGCAGCTTTAGGACTAGCAGTGAGCAGTACTTC.

The chain links TRBV4-2 to TRBJ2-6; TRBD1 matches at 8 bases. The CDR3 totals 18 residues. The germline V gene has CDR1 LGHNA and CDR2 YNFKEQ. The ends lost 1 base at V and 2 bases at J; junction bases unmatched: 7. The CDR3 sequence: CASSQAGQGKAGANVLTF. CDR3 nucleotide sequence: TGTGCCAGCAGCCAAGCTGGACAGGGTAAGGCTGGGGCCAACGTCCTGACTTTC.

The V call is TRBV2, the J call TRBJ2-7, with 7 bases identical to TRBD1. J lost 6 bases, V lost 6 bases, and 11 bases had no gene match. This CDR3 is 14 amino acids long. Germline loops: CDR1 SNHLY, CDR2 FYNNEI. This CDR3 reads CASSVGQAFGEQYF. CDR3 nucleotide sequence: TGTGCCAGCAGCGTTGGACAGGCCTTTGGCGAGCAGTACTTC.

This clone showed up just once. This chain joins TRBV6-1 and TRBJ1-5, with 9 bases fitting TRBD1. Germline CDR1 reads MNHNS; CDR2 reads SASEGT. Trimming at V came to 5 bases and at J to 2 bases, leaving 4 bases not matched to a gene. This CDR3 is 15 amino acids long. The CDR3, as DNA: TGTGCCAGCAGTATGGGACAGGGAGGCAATCAGCCCCAGCATTTT. Its translation: CASSMGQGGNQPQHF.

The chain is built from TRBV27 and TRBJ1-1; D gene ambiguous. This CDR3 contains 15 residues. Germline-derived CDR1 and CDR2 are MNHEY and SMNVEV (reference sequence). V dropped 2 bases and J dropped 1 base, with 11 bases sitting between them. Written as DNA, the CDR3 is TGTGCCAGCAGTTTAGAGGGTCGGGGGAACACTGAAGCTTTCTTT. It translates to CASSLEGRGNTEAFF.

The chain is built from TRBV5-6 and TRBJ2-5; no firm D call. The length of the CDR3 is 15 residues. Per germline, CDR1 SGHDT and CDR2 YYEEEE. V lost 0 bases, J lost 3 bases, and 12 bases lay in between. The CDR3 DNA is TGTGCCAGCAGCTTGGGTACTGGGTTAGAAGAGACCCAGTACTTC. This gives the protein CASSLGTGLEETQYF.

The chain has TRBV5-6 and TRBJ2-2; no reliable D call. The CDR3 runs 12 residues. Trimming cost V 2 bases and J 4 bases, with 3 bases left between them. Germline lookup yields CDR1 SGHDT and CDR2 YYEEEE. The CDR3 DNA reads TGTGCCAGCAGCTTCCCCACCGGGGAGCTGTTTTTT. This sequence encodes CASSFPTGELFF.

Points on this clone: The same CDR3 arises from other DNA sequences in this sample as well. This chain joins TRBV20-1 and TRBJ1-5; D not certain. There are 11 residues in the CDR3. In germline, CDR1 is DFQATT, CDR2 SNEGSKA (reference sequence). Trimming stripped 1 base from V and 6 bases from J, with 4 bases between. The CDR3 DNA reads TGCAGTGCTAGAGGAGGTCAGCCCCAGCATTTT. It encodes CSARGGQPQHF.

This chain links TRBV6-1 with TRBJ1-5, with D unclear. The ends were cut back, 2 bases at V and 1 base at J, with 12 bases in the middle. This CDR3 has 16 residues. Germline V CDR1 and CDR2: MNHNS, SASEGT. The CDR3 nucleotides read TGTGCCAGCAGTGAAAGTAAGGACTTAAGCAATCAGCCCCAGCATTTT. Translated, it gives CASSESKDLSNQPQHF.